A single sample is the source of the 29 T cell receptor beta chains below, sequenced in a study of T cells in Graves' hyperthyroidism and ophthalmopathy. Amplification yielded TCR beta CDR3 regions, with RNA transcripts as the source. First-round RT-PCR of the TCR CDR3 relied on the HTBI primer set. TCRdb re-analysed the multiplex PCR reads in MiXCR, keeping a single row per CDR3 protein. The sample yields 730,000 or so distinct CDR3 sequences, around a sixth seen once. Input material: blood. Source of these receptors: a woman aged 50 to 60 with Graves' hyperthyroidism that later progressed to Graves' ophthalmopathy.

The rearrangement uses TRBV18 and TRBJ2-5; D uncertain. The CDR3 sequence is 14 residues long. Trimming shortened V by 8 bases and J by 1 base, and 14 bases separated the two germline ends. The V gene's germline CDR1 is KGHSH and CDR2 LQKENI. The CDR3 sequence is CASIGVTFQETQYF. The CDR3 DNA follows: TGTGCCAGCATTGGCGTAACGTTCCAAGAGACCCAGTACTTC.

The sample holds many counts of this clonotype. The chain combines TRBV12-3 or TRBV12-4 with TRBJ1-5; D is unresolved. This CDR3 spans 15 amino acids. V lost 2 bases and J lost 5, with 13 bases in between. CDR3 in amino acids: CASSLLKGTDQPQHF. The CDR3 region has the DNA TGTGCCAGCAGTTTATTAAAGGGTACGGATCAGCCCCAGCATTTT.

This clonotype appeared a few times. A much larger clonotype is one base distant, so this may be a read error. J is TRBJ2-7 and V is TRBV5-1; perhaps TRBD1 as D (6 bases). With 4 bases removed from V and 1 base from J, the gap between germline ends came to 15 bases. This CDR3 has 15 amino acids. Germline V gives CDR1 SGHRS, CDR2 YFSETQ. DNA of the CDR3: TGCGCCAGCAGCGGGGGCAGTTTCCTATCCTACGAGCAGTACTTC. Its protein product is CASSGGSFLSYEQYF.

This clonotype has just a few counts. The chain uses TRBV29-1 and TRBJ2-1, with 9 bases lining up with TRBD2. The CDR3 is made up of 16 amino acids. Germline V gene lookup returns CDR1 SQVTM and CDR2 ANQGSEA. J gave up 0 bases and V 7 bases, and 10 bases lay outside the gene matches. The CDR3 here is CSARTSAMSSYNEQFF. The CDR3 DNA is TGCAGCGCCAGGACTAGCGCGATGAGCTCCTACAATGAGCAGTTCTTC.

The sample holds a few counts of this clonotype. V gene TRBV7-3 combines with J gene TRBJ2-6, with 14 bases fitting TRBD2. The germline CDR1 and CDR2 sequences are SGHTA and FQGTGA. This CDR3 comprises 19 residues. The trim removed 3 bases at V and 0 bases at J, leaving 4 bases unmatched. The CDR3 reads CASSLGLAGDPSGANVLTF. DNA of the CDR3: TGTGCCAGCAGCTTGGGACTAGCGGGGGATCCCTCTGGGGCCAACGTCCTGACTTTC.

With respect to this clonotype: This could be a read error, since a much larger clone is one nucleotide away. The chain has TRBV7-9 and TRBJ2-7; D could derive from TRBD1 or TRBD2 (6 bases each). This CDR3 spans 15 amino acids. Deletions cut 7 bases from V and 4 bases from J, with 20 bases between. CDR1 and CDR2 from the germline V gene are SEHNR and FQNEAQ (reference sequence). The CDR3 spells CASTLGGTSLYEQYF. The CDR3, as DNA: TGTGCCAGCACTCTAGGAGGGACAAGTCTATACGAGCAGTACTTC.

The chain joins TRBV12-3 or TRBV12-4 to TRBJ2-7; D ambiguous. The CDR3 has 14 residues. V was clipped by 2 bases and J by 9 bases, with 17 bases between them. CDR3 DNA: TGTGCCAGCAGTTTAAACCCCTCACTCCTTTGGCAGTACTTC. The encoded protein is CASSLNPSLLWQYF.

This chain uses TRBV3-1 with TRBJ1-2; 8 bases align to TRBD1. CDR3 length: 14 residues. In germline, CDR1 is LGHDT, CDR2 YNNKEL (reference sequence). Trimming cost V 0 bases and J 4 bases; bases outside gene matches: 1. Here the CDR3 DNA reads TGTGCCAGCAGCCAAGATGGACAGGGCTATGGCTACACCTTC. It specifies CASSQDGQGYGYTF.

The table lists this clonotype with many counts. The J gene is TRBJ2-3, the V gene TRBV3-1; 12 bases fit TRBD2. Per the germline V gene, CDR1 is LGHDT and CDR2 is YNNKEL (reference sequence). The CDR3 runs 17 residues. The J segment lost 2 bases and the V segment lost 3 bases, leaving 6 bases of the junction unmatched. This CDR3 is CASSHRTSGDYTDTQYF. The DNA of the CDR3 is TGTGCCAGCAGCCATCGGACTAGCGGGGATTACACAGATACGCAGTATTTT.

This clonotype has ten or more counts. CDR3 nucleotides: TGTGCCAGCAGCCAAGATTTCGGGAGTGTAATAAATCGGACCCAGTACTTC. It translates to CASSQDFGSVINRTQYF. The chain employs TRBV3-1 and TRBJ2-5; D is perhaps TRBD2 (6 bases). This CDR3 has 17 amino acids. Per the germline V gene, CDR1 is LGHDT and CDR2 is YNNKEL (reference sequence). V lost 0 bases, J lost 7 bases, and 21 bases lay in between.

This CDR3 is CASSKDRQETQYF. The CDR3 DNA sequence: TGTGCCAGTAGTAAGGACAGGCAAGAGACCCAGTACTTC. V gene TRBV19 combines with J gene TRBJ2-5, with 7 nucleotides matching TRBD1. The CDR3 is made up of 13 amino acids. V gave up 4 bases and J gave up 2 bases; unmatched junction bases: 1. Germline V gene sequence: CDR1 LNHDA, CDR2 SQIVND (reference sequence).

This clonotype was detected only a few times. The rearrangement uses TRBV9 and TRBJ2-3, with 13 bases matching TRBD2. The CDR3 is made up of 19 amino acids. V trimming: 3 bases; J trimming: 5 bases; junction bases outside the gene matches: 15. The germline V gene has CDR1 SGDLS and CDR2 YYNGEE. CDR3 coding DNA: TGTGCCAGCAGCGGACCTTACCCCGGGACTAGCGGGGTCGGAGATACGCAGTATTTT. Translating it yields CASSGPYPGTSGVGDTQYF. Full variable domain (missing parts from reference TRBV9 and TRBJ2-3): DSGVTQTPKHLITATGQRVTLRCSPRSGDLSVYWYQQSLDQGLQFLIQYYNGEERAKGNILERFSAQQFPDLHSELNLSSLELGDSALYFCASSGPYPGTSGVGDTQYFGPGTRLTVL.

This clonotype came up many times. Mismatch with germline at one junction end may stem from a read error. The chain combines TRBV5-1 with TRBJ1-1; a weak D match, TRBD1 (5 bases). The CDR3 extends over 14 amino acids. Germline CDR1 is SGHRS and CDR2 is YFSETQ. CDR3 sequence: CASSFRTPNAEAFF. CDR3 in DNA: TGCGCCAGCAGCTTTCGGACACCGAACGCTGAAGCTTTCTTT. Combining the CDR3 with reference TRBV5-1 and TRBJ1-1 gives the whole variable domain KAGVTQTPRYLIKTRGQQVTLSCSPISGHRSVSWYQQTPGQGLQFLFEYFSETQRNKGNFPGRFSGRQFSNSRSEMNVSTLELGDSALYLCASSFRTPNAEAFFGQGTRLTVV.

This clonotype has only one observation. The rearrangement uses TRBV7-9 and TRBJ2-1; TRBD2 agrees at 13 bases. Germline V lookup: CDR1 SEHNR, CDR2 FQNEAQ (reference sequence). With 4 bases clipped from V and 6 bases from J, the junction kept 3 bases outside the gene matches. The CDR3 covers 15 residues. The CDR3 nucleotides are TGTGCCAGCAGCTCGACTAGCGGGGGGCTCAATGAGCAGTTCTTC. As protein: CASSSTSGGLNEQFF.

Details on this clonotype: A much larger clone lies a single base off, so this may be a read error. The chain employs TRBV3-1 and TRBJ2-3; D not certain. Trimming left V 2 bases short and J 4 bases short, with 10 bases between. From germline, CDR1 is LGHDT and CDR2 YNNKEL (reference sequence). The CDR3 is 14 amino acids. The CDR3 loop reads CASSQRPIADTQYF. The CDR3 DNA reads as TGTGCCAGCAGCCAACGGCCCATCGCAGATACGCAGTATTTT.

The table lists this clonotype with a few counts. The V and J genes are TRBV6-1 and TRBJ2-5, with D unresolved. Between the trimmed V and J ends, which lost 6 bases and 1 base, there was a span of 12 bases. CDR1 is MNHNS and CDR2 is SASEGT in the germline V gene. CDR3 length: 14 residues. CDR3 residues: CASSQTGLQETQYF. In DNA form, the CDR3 reads TGTGCCAGCAGCCAAACCGGGCTCCAAGAGACCCAGTACTTC.

There are a few counts of this clonotype. The chain carries TRBV4-1 and TRBJ1-4, with D unresolved. V dropped 6 bases and J dropped 0 bases, with 8 bases sitting between them. CDR1 MGHRA and CDR2 YSYEKL come from the germline V gene. The CDR3 covers 14 residues. The CDR3 coding sequence is TGCGCCAGCAGAAAAGGGCCAACTAATGAAAAACTGTTTTTT. Protein product: CASRKGPTNEKLFF.

The gene calls are TRBV15 and TRBJ1-3; no clear D gene. The length of the CDR3 is 14 residues. Germline V gene sequence: CDR1 LNHNV, CDR2 YYDKDF (reference sequence). V lost 9 bases to trimming and J lost 4 bases, with 16 bases between them. CDR3 sequence: CATRTTVRGNTIYF. The CDR3 region has the DNA TGTGCCACTCGCACGACCGTGCGGGGAAACACCATATATTTT.

This clonotype appeared a few times. V usage is TRBV5-1 and J usage is TRBJ2-1; D unclear. There are 13 residues in the CDR3. Germline assignment: CDR1 SGHRS and CDR2 YFSETQ. V gave up 1 base and J gave up 5 bases, with 7 bases separating them. CDR3 coding DNA: TGCGCCAGCAGCTTGCCCCAAAACAATGAGCAGTTCTTC. Translating it yields CASSLPQNNEQFF.

This clonotype was detected many times. The genes are TRBV18 and TRBJ1-1; a weak D match, TRBD1 (6 bases). The CDR3 length is 14 residues. V lost 3 bases and J 5 bases, leaving 13 bases between the germline ends. The germline CDR1 and CDR2 sequences are KGHSH and LQKENI. The chain's CDR3 is CASSPGLGATEAFF. CDR3 DNA: TGTGCCAGCTCACCGGGGCTGGGGGCTACTGAAGCTTTCTTT.

This clonotype was recorded a few times. V is TRBV27 and J is TRBJ2-2, with D possibly being TRBD1 (6 bases). V lost 6 bases and J lost 6, with 17 bases in between. Germline lookup yields CDR1 MNHEY and CDR2 SMNVEV (reference sequence). The length of the CDR3 is 15 residues. The CDR3 loop is CASRLQGEGAGELFF. CDR3 nucleotides: TGTGCCAGCAGGTTACAGGGTGAGGGGGCCGGGGAGCTGTTTTTT.

This chain links TRBV6-5 with TRBJ1-4; 7 nucleotides agree with TRBD1. The CDR3 runs 15 residues. J lost 7 bases, V lost 4 bases, and 9 bases had no gene match. Germline V CDR1 and CDR2: MNHEY, SVGAGI. In nucleotides, the CDR3 is TGTGCCAGCAGTTCCCCAGGGGGTGGTGCTGAAAAACTGTTTTTT. This sequence encodes CASSSPGGGAEKLFF.

The chain couples TRBV20-1 to TRBJ1-2; 7 bases line up with TRBD1. CDR3 size: 13 residues. V was clipped by 6 bases and J by 8 bases; unmatched bases: 12. Germline V gene sequence: CDR1 DFQATT, CDR2 SNEGSKA (reference sequence). The CDR3 protein is CSAPDRDWTGYTF. The CDR3 DNA sequence: TGCAGTGCCCCTGACAGGGATTGGACAGGCTACACCTTC.

This clonotype was seen a handful of times. The CDR3 nucleotides are TGCAGCGTTGAACGGGAACAAAACACCGGGGAGCTGTTTTTT. This codes for CSVEREQNTGELFF. This chain links TRBV29-1 with TRBJ2-2; TRBD2 might be the D (5 bases). Germline V CDR1 and CDR2: SQVTM, ANQGSEA. This CDR3 comprises 14 residues. V dropped 2 bases and J dropped 2 bases, with 9 bases sitting between them.

This clonotype was seen a few times. The DNA for the CDR3 is TGTGCCAGCAGTTCTCCCGCGGGCAGGGATAATGAAAAACTGTTTTTT. Protein product: CASSSPAGRDNEKLFF. The chain uses TRBV6-1 and TRBJ1-4, with D perhaps matching TRBD1 (5 bases). V lost 5 bases and J 4 bases, leaving 17 bases between the germline ends. Germline CDR1 is MNHNS and CDR2 is SASEGT. CDR3 length: 16 amino acids.

The V call is TRBV9, the J call TRBJ2-2; D tentatively reads TRBD1 or TRBD2 (5 bases each). The CDR3 runs to 15 residues. V lost 0 bases, J lost 5 bases, and 11 bases lay in between. The V gene's germline CDR1 is SGDLS and CDR2 YYNGEE. The CDR3 nucleotides are TGTGCCAGCAGCGTAGGAGGGGCCGCGACCGGGGAGCTGTTTTTT. This encodes CASSVGGAATGELFF.

In its sample, this clonotype was seen many times. The chain couples TRBV12-3 or TRBV12-4 to TRBJ1-5; D is unresolved. The CDR3 totals 15 residues. V was cut by 7 bases and J by 2 bases, with 15 bases left in between. In DNA, the CDR3 is TGTGCCAGCACCTCGGGCCTTCCGGGCAATCAGCCCCAGCATTTT. Amino acid sequence: CASTSGLPGNQPQHF.

The rearrangement uses TRBV7-6 and TRBJ1-2; 7 nucleotides agree with TRBD1. Germline V gene lookup returns CDR1 SGHVS and CDR2 FNYEAQ. V was pared by 0 bases and J by 5 bases, with 3 bases of the junction left unmatched. The CDR3 is 14 amino acids. This CDR3 reads CASSLAGGRYGYTF. The CDR3 DNA follows: TGTGCCAGCAGCTTAGCAGGGGGCCGGTATGGCTACACCTTC.

V usage is TRBV6-1 and J usage is TRBJ1-2; D possibly corresponds to TRBD1 (5 bases). Germline loops: CDR1 MNHNS, CDR2 SASEGT. CDR3 length equals 12 residues. V was clipped by 10 bases and J by 4 bases, with 13 bases between them. The CDR3 coding sequence is TGTGCCACCAAGACAGAGATCTATGGCTACACCTTC. Its protein product is CATKTEIYGYTF.